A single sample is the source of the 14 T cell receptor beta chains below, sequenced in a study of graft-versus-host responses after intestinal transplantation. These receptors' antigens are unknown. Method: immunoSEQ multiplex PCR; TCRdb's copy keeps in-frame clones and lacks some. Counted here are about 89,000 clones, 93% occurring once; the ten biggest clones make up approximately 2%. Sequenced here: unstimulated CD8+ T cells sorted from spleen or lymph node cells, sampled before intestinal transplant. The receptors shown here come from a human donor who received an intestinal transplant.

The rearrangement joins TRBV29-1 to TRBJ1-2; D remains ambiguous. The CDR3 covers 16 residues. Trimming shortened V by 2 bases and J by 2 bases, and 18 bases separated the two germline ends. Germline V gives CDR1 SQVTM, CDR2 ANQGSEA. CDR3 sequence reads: CSVELTGWTENYGYTF. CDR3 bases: TGCAGCGTTGAACTTACGGGATGGACGGAAAACTATGGCTACACCTTC.

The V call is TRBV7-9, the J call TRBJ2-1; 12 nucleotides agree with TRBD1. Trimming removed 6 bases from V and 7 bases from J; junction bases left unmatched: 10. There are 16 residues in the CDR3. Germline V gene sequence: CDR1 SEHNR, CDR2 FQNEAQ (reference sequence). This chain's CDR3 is CASSDAGTGGWNEQFF. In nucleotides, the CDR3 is TGTGCCAGCAGTGATGCCGGGACAGGGGGCTGGAATGAGCAGTTCTTC. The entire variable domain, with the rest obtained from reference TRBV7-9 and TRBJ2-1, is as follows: DTGVSQNPRHKITKRGQNVTFRCDPISEHNRLYWYRQTLGQGPEFLTYFQNEAQLEKSRLLSDRFSAERPKGSFSTLEIQRTEQGDSAMYLCASSDAGTGGWNEQFFGPGTRLTVL.

CDR3 in amino acids: CASSLAGDSYEQYF. CDR3 in DNA: TGTGCCAGCAGTTTGGCGGGGGACTCCTACGAGCAGTACTTC. V usage is TRBV27 and J usage is TRBJ2-7, with 7 bases fitting TRBD2. The CDR3 has 14 amino acids. V gave up 3 bases and J gave up 0 bases; unmatched junction bases: 2. Per the germline V gene, CDR1 is MNHEY and CDR2 is SMNVEV (reference sequence).

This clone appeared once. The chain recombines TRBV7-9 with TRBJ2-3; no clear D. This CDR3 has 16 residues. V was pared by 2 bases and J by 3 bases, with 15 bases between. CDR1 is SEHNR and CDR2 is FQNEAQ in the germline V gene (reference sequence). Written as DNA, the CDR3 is TGTGCCAGCAGCTTACTCCCGAACGGTCATACAGATACGCAGTATTTT. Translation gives CASSLLPNGHTDTQYF.

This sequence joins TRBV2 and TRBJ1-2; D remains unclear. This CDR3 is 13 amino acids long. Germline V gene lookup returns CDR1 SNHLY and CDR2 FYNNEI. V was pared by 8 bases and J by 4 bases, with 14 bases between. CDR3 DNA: TGTGCCAGCGGTTTCATCCCCAGCTATGGCTACACCTTC. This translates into CASGFIPSYGYTF.

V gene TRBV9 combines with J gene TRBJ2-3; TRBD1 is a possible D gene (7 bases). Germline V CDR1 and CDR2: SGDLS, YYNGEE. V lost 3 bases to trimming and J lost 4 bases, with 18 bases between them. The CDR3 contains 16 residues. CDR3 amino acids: CASSDQTGDFADTQYF. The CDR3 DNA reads TGTGCCAGCAGCGACCAAACAGGGGACTTTGCAGATACGCAGTATTTT.

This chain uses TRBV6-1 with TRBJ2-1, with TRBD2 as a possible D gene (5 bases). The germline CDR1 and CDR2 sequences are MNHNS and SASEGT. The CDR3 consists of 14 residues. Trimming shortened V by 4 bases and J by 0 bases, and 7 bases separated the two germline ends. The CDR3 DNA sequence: TGTGCCAGCAGTGTTGGGAGCTCCTACAATGAGCAGTTCTTC. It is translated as CASSVGSSYNEQFF.

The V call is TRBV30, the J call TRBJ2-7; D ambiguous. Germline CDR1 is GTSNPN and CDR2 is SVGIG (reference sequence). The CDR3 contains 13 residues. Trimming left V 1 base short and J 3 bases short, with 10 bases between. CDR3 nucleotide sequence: TGTGCCTGGAGTGGTACTACTTACTACGAGCAGTACTTC. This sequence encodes CAWSGTTYYEQYF.

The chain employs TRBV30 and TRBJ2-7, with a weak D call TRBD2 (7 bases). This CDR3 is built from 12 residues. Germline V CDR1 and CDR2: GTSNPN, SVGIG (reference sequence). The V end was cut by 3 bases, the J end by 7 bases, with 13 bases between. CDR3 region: CAWRGGAGEQYF. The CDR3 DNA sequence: TGTGCCTGGAGGGGGGGGGCCGGAGAGCAGTACTTC.

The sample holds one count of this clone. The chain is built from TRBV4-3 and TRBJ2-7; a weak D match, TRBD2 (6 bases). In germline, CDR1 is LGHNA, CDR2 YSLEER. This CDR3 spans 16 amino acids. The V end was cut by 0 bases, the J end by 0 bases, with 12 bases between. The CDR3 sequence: CASSQDLGGSSYEQYF. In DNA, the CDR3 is TGCGCCAGCAGCCAAGATTTGGGGGGAAGCTCCTACGAGCAGTACTTC.

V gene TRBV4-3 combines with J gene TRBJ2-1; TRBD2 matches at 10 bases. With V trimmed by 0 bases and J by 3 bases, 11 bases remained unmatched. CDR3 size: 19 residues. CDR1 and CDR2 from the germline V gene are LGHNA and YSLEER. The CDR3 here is CASSQDQGSGLAIYNEQFF. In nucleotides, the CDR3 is TGCGCCAGCAGCCAAGATCAAGGCTCGGGACTAGCGATCTACAATGAGCAGTTCTTC.

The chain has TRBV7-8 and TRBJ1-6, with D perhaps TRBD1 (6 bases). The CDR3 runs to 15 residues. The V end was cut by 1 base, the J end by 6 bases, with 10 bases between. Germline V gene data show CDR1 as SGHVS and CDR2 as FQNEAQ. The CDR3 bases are TGTGCCAGCAGCTTAGATACAGGGCCTAATTCACCCCTCCACTTT. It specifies CASSLDTGPNSPLHF.

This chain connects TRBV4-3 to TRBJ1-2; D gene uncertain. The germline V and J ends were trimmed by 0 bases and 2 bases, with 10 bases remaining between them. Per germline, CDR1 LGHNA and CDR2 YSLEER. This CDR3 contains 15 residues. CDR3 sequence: CASSQDLTGNYGYTF. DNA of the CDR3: TGCGCCAGCAGCCAAGATCTTACCGGGAACTATGGCTACACCTTC.

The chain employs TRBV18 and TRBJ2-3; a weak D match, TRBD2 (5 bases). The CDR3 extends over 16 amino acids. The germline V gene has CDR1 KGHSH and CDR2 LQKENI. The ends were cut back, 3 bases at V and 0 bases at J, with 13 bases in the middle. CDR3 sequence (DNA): TGTGCCAGCTCACCTCGGACTGGACGGAGCACAGATACGCAGTATTTT. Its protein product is CASSPRTGRSTDTQYF.